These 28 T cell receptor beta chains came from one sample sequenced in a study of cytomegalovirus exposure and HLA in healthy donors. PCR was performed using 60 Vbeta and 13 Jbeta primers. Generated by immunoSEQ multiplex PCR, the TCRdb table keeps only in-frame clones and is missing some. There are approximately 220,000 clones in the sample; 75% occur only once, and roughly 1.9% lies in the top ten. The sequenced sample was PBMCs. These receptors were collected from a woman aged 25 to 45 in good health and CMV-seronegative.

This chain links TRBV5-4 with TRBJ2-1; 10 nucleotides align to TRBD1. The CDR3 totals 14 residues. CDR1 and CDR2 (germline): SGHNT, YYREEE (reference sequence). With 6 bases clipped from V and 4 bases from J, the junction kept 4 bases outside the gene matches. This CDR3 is CASKRDRGYNEQFF. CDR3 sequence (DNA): TGTGCCAGCAAACGGGACAGGGGATACAATGAGCAGTTCTTC.

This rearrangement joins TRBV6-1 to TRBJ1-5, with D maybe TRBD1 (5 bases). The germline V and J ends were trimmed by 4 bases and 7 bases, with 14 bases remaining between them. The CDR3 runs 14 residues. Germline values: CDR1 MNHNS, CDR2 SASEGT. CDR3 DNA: TGTGCCAGCAGTGCGACGGCGGGGGACCAGCCCCAGCATTTT. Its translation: CASSATAGDQPQHF.

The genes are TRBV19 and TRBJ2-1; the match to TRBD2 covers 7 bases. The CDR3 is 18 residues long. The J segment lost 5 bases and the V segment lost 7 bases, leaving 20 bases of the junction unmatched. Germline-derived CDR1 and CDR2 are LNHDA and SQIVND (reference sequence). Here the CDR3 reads CASTLSRFSAGVNNEQFF. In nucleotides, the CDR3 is TGTGCCAGTACCCTCTCGAGGTTCTCTGCGGGGGTGAACAATGAGCAGTTCTTC.

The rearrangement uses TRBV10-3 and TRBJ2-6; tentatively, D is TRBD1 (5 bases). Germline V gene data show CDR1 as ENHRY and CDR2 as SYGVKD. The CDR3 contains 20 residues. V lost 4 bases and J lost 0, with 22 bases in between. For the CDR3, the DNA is TGTGCCATCAGTGCTGGGGCCGGGCCAGGGCGTCACTCTGGGGCCAACGTCCTGACTTTC. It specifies CAISAGAGPGRHSGANVLTF.

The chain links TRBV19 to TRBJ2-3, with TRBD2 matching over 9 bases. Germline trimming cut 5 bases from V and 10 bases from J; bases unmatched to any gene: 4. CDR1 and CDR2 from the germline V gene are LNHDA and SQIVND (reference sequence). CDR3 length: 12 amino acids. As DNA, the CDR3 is TGTGCCAGTAGTCTTAGCGGGGGAGCGCAGTATTTT. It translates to CASSLSGGAQYF.

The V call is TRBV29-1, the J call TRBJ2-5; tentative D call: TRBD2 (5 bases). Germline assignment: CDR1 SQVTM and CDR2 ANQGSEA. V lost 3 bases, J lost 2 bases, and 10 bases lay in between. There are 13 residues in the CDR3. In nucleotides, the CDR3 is TGCAGCGTTGAGAAAGCGGCACAAGAGACCCAGTACTTC. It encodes CSVEKAAQETQYF.

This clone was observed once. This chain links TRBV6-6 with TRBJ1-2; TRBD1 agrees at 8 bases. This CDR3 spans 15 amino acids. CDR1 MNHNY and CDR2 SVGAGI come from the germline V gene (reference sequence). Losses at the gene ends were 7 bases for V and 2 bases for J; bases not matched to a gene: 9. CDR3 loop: CASTSTGDYNYGYTF. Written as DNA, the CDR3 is TGTGCCAGCACATCGACAGGGGACTACAACTATGGCTACACCTTC.

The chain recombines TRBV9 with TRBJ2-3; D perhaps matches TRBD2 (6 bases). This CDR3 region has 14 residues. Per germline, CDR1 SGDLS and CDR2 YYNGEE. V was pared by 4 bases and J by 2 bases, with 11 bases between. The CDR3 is CASSPGLPTDTQYF. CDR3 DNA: TGTGCCAGCAGCCCAGGACTACCCACAGATACGCAGTATTTT.

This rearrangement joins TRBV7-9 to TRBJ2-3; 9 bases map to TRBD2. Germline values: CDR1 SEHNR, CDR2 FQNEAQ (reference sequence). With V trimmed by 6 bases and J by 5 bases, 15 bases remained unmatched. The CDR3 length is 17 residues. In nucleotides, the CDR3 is TGTGCCAGCAGTCGCAAAGGGGCTAGCGGGGTGATAGATACGCAGTATTTT. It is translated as CASSRKGASGVIDTQYF.

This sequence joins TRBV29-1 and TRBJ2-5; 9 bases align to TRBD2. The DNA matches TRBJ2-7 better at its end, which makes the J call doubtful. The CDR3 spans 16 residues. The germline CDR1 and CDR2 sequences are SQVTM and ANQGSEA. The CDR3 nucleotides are TGCAGCGTTGAAGATTTTGGAGCGGGAGGCACCTACGAGCAGTACTTC. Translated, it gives CSVEDFGAGGTYEQYF.

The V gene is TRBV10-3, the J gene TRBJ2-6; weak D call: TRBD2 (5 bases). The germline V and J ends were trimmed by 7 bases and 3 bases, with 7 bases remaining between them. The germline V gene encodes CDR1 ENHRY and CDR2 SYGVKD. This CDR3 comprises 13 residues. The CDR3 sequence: CAIIGDGANVLTF. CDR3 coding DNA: TGTGCCATCATCGGGGATGGGGCCAACGTCCTGACTTTC.

CDR3 in DNA: TGTGCCAGCAGCTTAGATCTAGGCCAGAACACTGAAGCTTTCTTT. This encodes CASSLDLGQNTEAFF. V gene TRBV7-9 combines with J gene TRBJ1-1; D unclear. Germline V gives CDR1 SEHNR, CDR2 FQNEAQ (reference sequence). V was shortened by 1 base and J by 1 base, with 10 bases between the two germline ends. The CDR3 covers 15 residues.

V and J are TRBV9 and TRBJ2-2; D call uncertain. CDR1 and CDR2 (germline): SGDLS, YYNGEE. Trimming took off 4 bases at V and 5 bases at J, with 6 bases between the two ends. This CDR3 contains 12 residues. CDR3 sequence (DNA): TGTGCCAGCAGCCGCGAGACCGGGGAGCTGTTTTTT. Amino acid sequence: CASSRETGELFF.

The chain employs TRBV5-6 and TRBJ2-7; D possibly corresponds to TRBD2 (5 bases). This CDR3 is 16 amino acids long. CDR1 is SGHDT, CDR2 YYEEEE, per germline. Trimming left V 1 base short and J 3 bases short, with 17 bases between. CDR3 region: CASSLRLARGYYEQYF. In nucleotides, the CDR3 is TGTGCCAGCAGCTTGAGGTTAGCTCGGGGTTACTACGAGCAGTACTTC.

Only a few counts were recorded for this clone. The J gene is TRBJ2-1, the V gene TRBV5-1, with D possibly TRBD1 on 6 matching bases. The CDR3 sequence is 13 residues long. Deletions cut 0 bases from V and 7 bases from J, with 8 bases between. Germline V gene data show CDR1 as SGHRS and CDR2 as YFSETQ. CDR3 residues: CASSLGQVNEQFF. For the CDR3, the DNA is TGCGCCAGCAGCTTGGGACAGGTGAATGAGCAGTTCTTC.

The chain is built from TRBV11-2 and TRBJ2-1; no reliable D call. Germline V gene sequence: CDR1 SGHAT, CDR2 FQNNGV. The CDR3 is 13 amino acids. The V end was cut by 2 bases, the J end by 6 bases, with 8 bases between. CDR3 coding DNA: TGTGCCAGCAGCTTAACAGTAGGCAATGAGCAGTTCTTC. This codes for CASSLTVGNEQFF.

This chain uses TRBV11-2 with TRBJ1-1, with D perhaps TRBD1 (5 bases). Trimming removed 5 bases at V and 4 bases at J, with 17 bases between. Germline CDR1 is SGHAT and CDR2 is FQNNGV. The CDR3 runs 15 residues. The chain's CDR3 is CASSIGGEVGTEAFF. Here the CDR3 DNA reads TGTGCCAGCAGCATCGGGGGGGAAGTAGGCACTGAAGCTTTCTTT. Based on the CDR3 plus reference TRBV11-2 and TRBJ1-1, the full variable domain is EAGVAQSPRYKIIEKRQSVAFWCNPISGHATLYWYQQILGQGPKLLIQFQNNGVVDDSQLPKDRFSAERLKGVDSTLKIQPAKLEDSAVYLCASSIGGEVGTEAFFGQGTRLTVV.

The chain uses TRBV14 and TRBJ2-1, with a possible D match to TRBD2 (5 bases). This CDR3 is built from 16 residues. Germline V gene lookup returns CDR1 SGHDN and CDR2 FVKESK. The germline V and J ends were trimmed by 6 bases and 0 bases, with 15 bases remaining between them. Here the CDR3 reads CASRARTGSSYNEQFF. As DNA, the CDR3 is TGTGCCAGCAGAGCTCGGACGGGGAGCTCCTACAATGAGCAGTTCTTC.

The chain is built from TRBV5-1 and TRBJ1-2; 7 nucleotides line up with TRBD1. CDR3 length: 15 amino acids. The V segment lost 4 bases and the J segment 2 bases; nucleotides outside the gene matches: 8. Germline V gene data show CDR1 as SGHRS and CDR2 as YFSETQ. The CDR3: CASSVGTAVNYGYTF. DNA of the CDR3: TGCGCCAGCAGCGTCGGGACAGCAGTAAACTATGGCTACACCTTC.

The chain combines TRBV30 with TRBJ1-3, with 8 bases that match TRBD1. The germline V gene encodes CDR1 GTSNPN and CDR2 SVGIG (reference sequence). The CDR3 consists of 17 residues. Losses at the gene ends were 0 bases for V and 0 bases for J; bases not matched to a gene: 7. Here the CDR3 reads CAWSVPWTGLSGNTIYF. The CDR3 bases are TGTGCCTGGAGTGTACCGTGGACAGGGCTCTCTGGAAACACCATATATTTT.

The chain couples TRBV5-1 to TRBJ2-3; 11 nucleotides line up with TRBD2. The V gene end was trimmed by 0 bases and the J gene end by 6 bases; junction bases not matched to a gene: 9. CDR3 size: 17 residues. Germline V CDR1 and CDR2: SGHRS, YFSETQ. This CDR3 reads CASSLGPSGRRMDTQYF. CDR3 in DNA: TGCGCCAGCAGCTTGGGACCTAGCGGGAGGAGGATGGATACGCAGTATTTT.

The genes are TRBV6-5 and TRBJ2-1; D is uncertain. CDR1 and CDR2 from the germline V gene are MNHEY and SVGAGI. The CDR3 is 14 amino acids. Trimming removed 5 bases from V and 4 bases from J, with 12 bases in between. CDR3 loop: CASSPSPRYNEQFF. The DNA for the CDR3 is TGTGCCAGCAGTCCATCACCGAGATACAATGAGCAGTTCTTC.

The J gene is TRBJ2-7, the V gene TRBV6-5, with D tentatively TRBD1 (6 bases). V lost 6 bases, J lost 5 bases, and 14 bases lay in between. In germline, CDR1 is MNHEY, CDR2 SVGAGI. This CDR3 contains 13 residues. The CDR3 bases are TGTGCCAGCAGACCCGGACAGTCGAACGAGCAGTACTTC. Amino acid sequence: CASRPGQSNEQYF.

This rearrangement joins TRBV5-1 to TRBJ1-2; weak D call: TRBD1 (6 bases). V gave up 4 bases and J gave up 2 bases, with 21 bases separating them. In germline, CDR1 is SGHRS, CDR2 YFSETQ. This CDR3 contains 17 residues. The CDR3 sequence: CASSVGGTGSANYGYTF. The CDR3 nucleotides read TGCGCCAGCAGCGTGGGTGGAACAGGGTCTGCCAACTATGGCTACACCTTC.

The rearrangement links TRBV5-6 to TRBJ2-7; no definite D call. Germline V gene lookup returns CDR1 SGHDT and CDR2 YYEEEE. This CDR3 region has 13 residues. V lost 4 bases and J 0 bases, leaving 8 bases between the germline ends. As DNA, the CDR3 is TGTGCCAGCAGCACGGTCCTCTCCTACGAGCAGTACTTC. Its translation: CASSTVLSYEQYF.

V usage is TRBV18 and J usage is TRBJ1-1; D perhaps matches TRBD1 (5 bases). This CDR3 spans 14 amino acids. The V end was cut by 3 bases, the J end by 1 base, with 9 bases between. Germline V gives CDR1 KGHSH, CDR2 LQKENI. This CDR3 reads CASSPSGGNTEAFF. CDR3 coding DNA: TGTGCCAGCTCACCCTCCGGGGGGAACACTGAAGCTTTCTTT. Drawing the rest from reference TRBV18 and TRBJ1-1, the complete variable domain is NAGVMQNPRHLVRRRGQEARLRCSPMKGHSHVYWYRQLPEEGLKFMVYLQKENIIDESGMPKERFSAEFPKEGPSILRIQQVVRGDSAAYFCASSPSGGNTEAFFGQGTRLTVV.

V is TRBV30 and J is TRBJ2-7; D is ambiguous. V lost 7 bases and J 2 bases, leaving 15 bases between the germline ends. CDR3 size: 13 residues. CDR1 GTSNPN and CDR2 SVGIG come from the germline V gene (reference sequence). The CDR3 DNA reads TGTGCCTCCCGCCCCGGCGGCACCTACGAGCAGTACTTC. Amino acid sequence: CASRPGGTYEQYF.

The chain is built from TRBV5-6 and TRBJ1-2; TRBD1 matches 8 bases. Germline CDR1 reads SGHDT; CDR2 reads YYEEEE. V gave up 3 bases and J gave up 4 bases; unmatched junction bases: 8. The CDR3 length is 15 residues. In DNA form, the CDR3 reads TGTGCCAGCAGCTACAGGGACAGGACAATCTATGGCTACACCTTC. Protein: CASSYRDRTIYGYTF.